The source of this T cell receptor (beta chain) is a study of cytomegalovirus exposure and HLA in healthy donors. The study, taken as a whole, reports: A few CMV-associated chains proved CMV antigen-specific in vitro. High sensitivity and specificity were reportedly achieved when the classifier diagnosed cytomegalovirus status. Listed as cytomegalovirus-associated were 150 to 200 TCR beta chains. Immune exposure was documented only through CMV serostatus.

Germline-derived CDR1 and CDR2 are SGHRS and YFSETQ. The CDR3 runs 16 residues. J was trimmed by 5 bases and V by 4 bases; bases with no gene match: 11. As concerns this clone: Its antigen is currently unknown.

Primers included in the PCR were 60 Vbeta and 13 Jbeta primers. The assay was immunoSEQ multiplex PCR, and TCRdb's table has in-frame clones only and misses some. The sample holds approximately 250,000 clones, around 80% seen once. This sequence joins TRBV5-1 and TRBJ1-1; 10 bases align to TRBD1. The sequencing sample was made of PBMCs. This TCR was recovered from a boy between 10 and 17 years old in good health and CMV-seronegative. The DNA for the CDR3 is TGCGCCAGCAGCGAACTCGGACAGGGGGATGATACTGAAGCTTTCTTT. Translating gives CASSELGQGDDTEAFF.